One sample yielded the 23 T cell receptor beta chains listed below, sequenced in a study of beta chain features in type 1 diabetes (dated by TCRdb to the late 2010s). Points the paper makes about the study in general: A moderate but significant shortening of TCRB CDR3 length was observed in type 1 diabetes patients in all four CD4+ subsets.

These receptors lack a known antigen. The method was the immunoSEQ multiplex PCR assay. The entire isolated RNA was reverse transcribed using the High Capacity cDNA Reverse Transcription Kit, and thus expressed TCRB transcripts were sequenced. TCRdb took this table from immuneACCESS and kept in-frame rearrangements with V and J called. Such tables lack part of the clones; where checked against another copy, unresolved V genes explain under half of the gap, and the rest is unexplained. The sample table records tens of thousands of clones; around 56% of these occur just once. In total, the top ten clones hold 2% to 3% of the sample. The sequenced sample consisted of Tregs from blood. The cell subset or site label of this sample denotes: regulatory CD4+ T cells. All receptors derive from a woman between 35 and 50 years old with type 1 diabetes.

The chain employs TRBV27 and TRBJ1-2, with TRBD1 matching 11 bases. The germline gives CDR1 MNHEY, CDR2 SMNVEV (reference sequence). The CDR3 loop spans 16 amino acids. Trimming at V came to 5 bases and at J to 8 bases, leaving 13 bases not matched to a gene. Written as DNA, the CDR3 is TGTGCCAGCAGTCTTGACGTCGGACAGGGGGCGCGAGGCTACACCTTC. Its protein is CASSLDVGQGARGYTF.

The DNA for the CDR3 is TGTGCCAGCAGCTTAGATGCGGGGGCGTACCATGAAGCTTTCTTT. As protein: CASSLDAGAYHEAFF. V and J are TRBV7-9 and TRBJ1-1; tentative D call: TRBD1 (6 bases). The V end was cut by 1 base, the J end by 7 bases, with 16 bases between. In germline, CDR1 is SEHNR, CDR2 FQNEAQ (reference sequence). This CDR3 has 15 amino acids.

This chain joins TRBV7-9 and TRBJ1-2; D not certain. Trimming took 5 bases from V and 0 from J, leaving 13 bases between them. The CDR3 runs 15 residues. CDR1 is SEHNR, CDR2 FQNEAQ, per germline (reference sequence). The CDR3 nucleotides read TGTGCCAGCAGCGCCCTGAGGCACCCTAACTATGGCTACACCTTC. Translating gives CASSALRHPNYGYTF.

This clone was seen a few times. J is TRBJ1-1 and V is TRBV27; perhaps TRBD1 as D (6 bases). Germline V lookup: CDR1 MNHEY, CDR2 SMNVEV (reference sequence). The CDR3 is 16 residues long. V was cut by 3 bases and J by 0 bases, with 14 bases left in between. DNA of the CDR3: TGTGCCAGCAGTTTCTTCTCGGGGGGGCTGAACACTGAAGCTTTCTTT. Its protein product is CASSFFSGGLNTEAFF.

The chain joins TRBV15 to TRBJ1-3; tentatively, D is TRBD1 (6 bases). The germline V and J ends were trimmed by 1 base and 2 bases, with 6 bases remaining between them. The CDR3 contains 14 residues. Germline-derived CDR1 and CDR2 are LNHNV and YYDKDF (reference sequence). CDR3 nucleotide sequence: TGTGCCACCAGCAGAGGGGGGCCTGGAAACACCATATATTTT. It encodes CATSRGGPGNTIYF.

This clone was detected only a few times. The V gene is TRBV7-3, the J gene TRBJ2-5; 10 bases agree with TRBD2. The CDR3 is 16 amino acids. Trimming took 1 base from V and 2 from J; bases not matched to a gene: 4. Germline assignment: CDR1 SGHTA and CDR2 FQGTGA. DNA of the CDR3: TGTGCCAGCAGCTTAATGGGACTAGCGAGGCAAGAGACCCAGTACTTC. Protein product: CASSLMGLARQETQYF. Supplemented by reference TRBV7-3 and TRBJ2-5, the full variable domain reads GAGVSQTPSNKVTEKGKYVELRCDPISGHTALYWYRQSLGQGPEFLIYFQGTGAADDSGLPNDRFFAVRPEGSVSTLKIQRTERGDSAVYLCASSLMGLARQETQYFGPGTRLLVL.

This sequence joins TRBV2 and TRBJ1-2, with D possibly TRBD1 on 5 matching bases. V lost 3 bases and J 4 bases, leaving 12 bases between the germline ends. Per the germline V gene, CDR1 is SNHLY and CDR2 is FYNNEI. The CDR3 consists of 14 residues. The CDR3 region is CASSEQGLGYGYTF. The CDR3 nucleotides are TGTGCCAGCAGTGAGCAGGGTCTTGGCTATGGCTACACCTTC.

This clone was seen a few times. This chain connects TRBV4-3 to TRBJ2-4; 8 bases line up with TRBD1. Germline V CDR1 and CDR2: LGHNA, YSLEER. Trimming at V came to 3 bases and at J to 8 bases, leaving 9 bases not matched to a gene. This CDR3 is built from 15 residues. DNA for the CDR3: TGCGCCAGCAGCCAGTCAGGGGGCGGGAATGACATTCAGTACTTC. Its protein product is CASSQSGGGNDIQYF.

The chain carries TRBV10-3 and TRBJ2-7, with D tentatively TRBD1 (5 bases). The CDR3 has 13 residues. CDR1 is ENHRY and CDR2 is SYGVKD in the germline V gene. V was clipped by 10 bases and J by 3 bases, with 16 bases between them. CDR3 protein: CATTSKDSYEQYF. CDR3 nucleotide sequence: TGTGCCACCACCTCGAAAGACAGCTACGAGCAGTACTTC.

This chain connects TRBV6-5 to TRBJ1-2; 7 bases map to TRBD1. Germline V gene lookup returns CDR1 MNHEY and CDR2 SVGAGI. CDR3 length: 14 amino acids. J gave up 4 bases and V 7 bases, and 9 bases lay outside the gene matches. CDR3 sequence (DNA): TGTGCCAGCAAGTCGAACAGGGGCGGCTATGGCTACACCTTC. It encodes CASKSNRGGYGYTF.

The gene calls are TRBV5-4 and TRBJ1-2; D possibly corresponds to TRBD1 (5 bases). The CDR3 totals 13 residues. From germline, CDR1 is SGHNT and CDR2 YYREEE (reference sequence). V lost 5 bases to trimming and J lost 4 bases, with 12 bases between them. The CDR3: CASSSGQGYGYTF. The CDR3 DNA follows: TGTGCCAGCAGTTCAGGACAAGGCTATGGCTACACCTTC.

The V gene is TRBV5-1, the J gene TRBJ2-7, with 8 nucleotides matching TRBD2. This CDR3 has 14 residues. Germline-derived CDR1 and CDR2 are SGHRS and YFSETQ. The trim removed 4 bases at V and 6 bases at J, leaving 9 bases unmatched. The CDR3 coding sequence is TGCGCCAGCAGCCAGCGGGGGTCTGAATCCGAGCAGTACTTC. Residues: CASSQRGSESEQYF. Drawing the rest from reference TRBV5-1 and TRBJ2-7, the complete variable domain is KAGVTQTPRYLIKTRGQQVTLSCSPISGHRSVSWYQQTPGQGLQFLFEYFSETQRNKGNFPGRFSGRQFSNSRSEMNVSTLELGDSALYLCASSQRGSESEQYFGPGTRLTVT.

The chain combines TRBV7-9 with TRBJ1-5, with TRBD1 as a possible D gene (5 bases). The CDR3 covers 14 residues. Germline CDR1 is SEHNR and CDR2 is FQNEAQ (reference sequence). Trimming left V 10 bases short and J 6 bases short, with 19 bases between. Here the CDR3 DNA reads TGTGCCACCGGGGGAAGGATTTGGGGTCAGCCCCAGCATTTT. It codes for CATGGRIWGQPQHF.

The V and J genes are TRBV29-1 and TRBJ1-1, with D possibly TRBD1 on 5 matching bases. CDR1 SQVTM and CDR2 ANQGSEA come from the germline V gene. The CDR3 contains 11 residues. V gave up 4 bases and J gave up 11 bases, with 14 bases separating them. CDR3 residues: CSVARGDGAFF. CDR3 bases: TGCAGCGTTGCGCGGGGGGACGGGGCTTTCTTT.

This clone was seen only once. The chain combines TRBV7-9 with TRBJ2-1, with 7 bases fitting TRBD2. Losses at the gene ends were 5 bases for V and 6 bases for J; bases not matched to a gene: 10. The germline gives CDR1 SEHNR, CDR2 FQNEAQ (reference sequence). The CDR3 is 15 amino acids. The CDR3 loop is CASSVRELTGNEQFF. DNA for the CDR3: TGTGCCAGCAGCGTGCGGGAGTTGACGGGCAATGAGCAGTTCTTC.

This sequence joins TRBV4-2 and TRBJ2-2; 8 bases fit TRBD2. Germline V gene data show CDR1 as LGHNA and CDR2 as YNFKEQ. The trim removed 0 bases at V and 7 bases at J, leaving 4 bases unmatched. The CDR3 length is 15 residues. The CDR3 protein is CASSQELADGGELFF. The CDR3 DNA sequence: TGTGCCAGCAGCCAAGAACTAGCGGATGGCGGGGAGCTGTTTTTT.

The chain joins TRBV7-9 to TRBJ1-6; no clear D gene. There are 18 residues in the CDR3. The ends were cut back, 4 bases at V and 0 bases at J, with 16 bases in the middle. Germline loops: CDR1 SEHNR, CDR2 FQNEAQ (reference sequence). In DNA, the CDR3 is TGTGCCAGCAGCTCTACATTAGCGGGTTTCTCCTATAATTCACCCCTCCACTTT. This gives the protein CASSSTLAGFSYNSPLHF.

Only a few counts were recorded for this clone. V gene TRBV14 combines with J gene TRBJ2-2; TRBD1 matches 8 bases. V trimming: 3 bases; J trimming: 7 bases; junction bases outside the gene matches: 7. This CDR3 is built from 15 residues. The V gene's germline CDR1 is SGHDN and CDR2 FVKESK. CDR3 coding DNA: TGTGCCAGCAGCCAGTGGACAGGGCCGGGCGGGGAGCTGTTTTTT. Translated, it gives CASSQWTGPGGELFF. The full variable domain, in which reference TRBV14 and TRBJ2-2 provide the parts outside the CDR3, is EAGVTQFPSHSVIEKGQTVTLRCDPISGHDNLYWYRRVMGKEIKFLLHFVKESKQDESGMPNNRFLAERTGGTYSTLKVQPAELEDSGVYFCASSQWTGPGGELFFGEGSRLTVL.

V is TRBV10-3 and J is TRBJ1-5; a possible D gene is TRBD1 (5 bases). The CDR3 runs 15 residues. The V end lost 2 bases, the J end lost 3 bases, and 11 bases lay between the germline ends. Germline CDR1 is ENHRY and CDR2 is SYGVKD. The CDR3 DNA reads TGTGCCATCAGTGAGGGGGCAGGTTTCAATCAGCCCCAGCATTTT. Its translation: CAISEGAGFNQPQHF.

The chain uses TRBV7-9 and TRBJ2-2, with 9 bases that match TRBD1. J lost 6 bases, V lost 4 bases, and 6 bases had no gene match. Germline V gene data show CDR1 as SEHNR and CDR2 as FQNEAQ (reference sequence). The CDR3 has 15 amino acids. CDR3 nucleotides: TGTGCCAGCAGCTGGGGACAGGGAACGTCCGGGGAGCTGTTTTTT. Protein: CASSWGQGTSGELFF.

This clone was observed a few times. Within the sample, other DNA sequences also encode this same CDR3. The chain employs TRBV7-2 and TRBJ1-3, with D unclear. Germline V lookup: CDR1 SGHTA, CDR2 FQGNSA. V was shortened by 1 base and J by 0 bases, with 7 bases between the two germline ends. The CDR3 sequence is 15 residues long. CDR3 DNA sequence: TGTGCCAGCAGCTTAGACTTTCGCTCTGGAAACACCATATATTTT. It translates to CASSLDFRSGNTIYF.

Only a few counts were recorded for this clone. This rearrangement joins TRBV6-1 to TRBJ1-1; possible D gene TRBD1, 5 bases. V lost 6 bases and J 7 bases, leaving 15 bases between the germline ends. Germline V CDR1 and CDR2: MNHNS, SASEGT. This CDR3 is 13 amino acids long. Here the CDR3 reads CASRLQRDFEAFF. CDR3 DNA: TGTGCCAGCAGACTACAGAGGGACTTTGAAGCTTTCTTT.

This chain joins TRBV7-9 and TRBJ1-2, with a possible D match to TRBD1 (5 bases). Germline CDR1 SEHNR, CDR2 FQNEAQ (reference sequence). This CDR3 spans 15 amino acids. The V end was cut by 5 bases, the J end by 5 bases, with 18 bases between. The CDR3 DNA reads TGTGCCAGCAGCCTTACTTCCGGGGGGTTTTATGGCTACACCTTC. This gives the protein CASSLTSGGFYGYTF. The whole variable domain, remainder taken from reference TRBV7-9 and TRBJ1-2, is DTGVSQNPRHKITKRGQNVTFRCDPISEHNRLYWYRQTLGQGPEFLTYFQNEAQLEKSRLLSDRFSAERPKGSFSTLEIQRTEQGDSAMYLCASSLTSGGFYGYTFGSGTRLTVV.